Listed below are T cell receptor beta chains from one sample, sequenced in a study of blood T cell repertoires in COVID-19. Some clones are missing from TCRdb's copy, which holds only in-frame ones; the method was immunoSEQ multiplex PCR. The sample has approximately 170,000 clones, about nine tenths seen once. Sequenced material: peripheral blood. Receptors originate from a man under 40 with acute or convalescent COVID-19. Both conserved end residues are part of each CDR3. The D gene is left open where the match is weak. For some rows the clone size is stated as once, few or many, or as a class when expanded; others skip it.

size: once
D: .
V: TRBV3-1/TRBV3-2
J: TRBJ2-2
DNA: TGTGCCAGCAGCCAAGATTACAGCGGCGGGGAGCTGTTTTTT
CDR3: CASSQDYSGGELFF

size: .
D: TRBD2
V: TRBV9
J: TRBJ2-1
DNA: TGTGCCAGCAGCCCGGGACTAGCTAACAATGAGCAGTTCTTC
CDR3: CASSPGLANNEQFF

size: .
D: TRBD1
V: TRBV18
J: TRBJ2-7
DNA: TGTGCCAGCTCGGGGGGGCCCGGGACAGGGACCTACGAGCAGTACTTC
CDR3: CASSGGPGTGTYEQYF

size: .
D: TRBD1
V: TRBV6-2/TRBV6-3
J: TRBJ2-5
DNA: TGTGCCAGCAGCCGAGGGGGACAGCCCCAAGAGACCCAGTACTTC
CDR3: CASSRGGQPQETQYF

size: .
D: .
V: TRBV7-8
J: TRBJ1-5
DNA: TGTGCCAGCAGCCCGGGTATCGGACAGTACAATCAGCCCCAGCATTTT
CDR3: CASSPGIGQYNQPQHF

size: .
D: TRBD1
V: TRBV4-2
J: TRBJ2-3
DNA: TGTGCCAGCAGCCAAGATTCCAGGGGGCTGAGAGATACGCAGTATTTT
CDR3: CASSQDSRGLRDTQYF

size: .
D: .
V: TRBV2
J: TRBJ2-3
DNA: TGTGCCAGCAGTGAAGAACAGCTAATACGCACAGATACGCAGTATTTT
CDR3: CASSEEQLIRTDTQYF

size: .
D: TRBD1
V: TRBV5-4
J: TRBJ1-6
DNA: TGTGCCAGCAGCTGGGGACAGGGAGCTAATTCACCCCTCCACTTT
CDR3: CASSWGQGANSPLHF

size: .
D: TRBD1
V: TRBV6-5
J: TRBJ2-7
DNA: TGTGCCAGCACCGACAGGGCCAGAAACTACGAGCAGTACTTC
CDR3: CASTDRARNYEQYF

size: .
D: .
V: TRBV6-5
J: TRBJ1-1
DNA: TGTGCCAGCAGTTTAGAAGTTGAAGCTTTCTTT
CDR3: CASSLEVEAFF

size: .
D: TRBD2
V: TRBV19
J: TRBJ2-5
DNA: TGTGCCAGTAGTCACGGAGCGGGATTGGAAGAGACCCAGTACTTC
CDR3: CASSHGAGLEETQYF

size: .
D: .
V: TRBV7-2
J: TRBJ1-5
DNA: TGTGCCAGCAGCTTGGCGGGGGGGAGCAATCAGCCCCAGCATTTT
CDR3: CASSLAGGSNQPQHF

size: .
D: .
V: TRBV5-6
J: TRBJ2-2
DNA: TGTGCCAGCAGCTTGTCCCAGGGTATCGACCTCACCGGGGAGCTGTTTTTT
CDR3: CASSLSQGIDLTGELFF

size: once
D: .
V: TRBV27
J: TRBJ2-7
DNA: TGTGCCAGCAGTTTCAGGGGCGAACTCCGGCAGTACTTC
CDR3: CASSFRGELRQYF

size: .
D: TRBD2
V: TRBV5-1
J: TRBJ2-5
DNA: TGCGCCAGCAGCTTTTCCAGCGGGAGAACTCAAGAGACCCAGTACTTC
CDR3: CASSFSSGRTQETQYF

size: .
D: .
V: TRBV4-1
J: TRBJ1-4
DNA: TGCGCCAGCAGCCAAGTTCCCAGGGGAATCAGTGAAAAACTGTTTTTT
CDR3: CASSQVPRGISEKLFF

size: .
D: .
V: TRBV28
J: TRBJ1-1
DNA: TGTGCCAGCAGTCCTCCGGGGGGGCGGAACACTGAAGCTTTCTTT
CDR3: CASSPPGGRNTEAFF

size: .
D: TRBD1
V: TRBV30
J: TRBJ1-2
DNA: TGTGCCTGCCCCCGGCCAGGGGGCAATGGCTACACCTTC
CDR3: CACPRPGGNGYTF

size: .
D: .
V: TRBV28
J: TRBJ1-5
DNA: TGTGCCAGTGGGGCGATGGGCAGGCAGCCCCAGCATTTT
CDR3: CASGAMGRQPQHF

size: .
D: TRBD1
V: TRBV5-5
J: TRBJ2-7
DNA: TGTGCCAGCAGCTTGGGGACAGGGAAGGCCCTCGAGCAGTACTTC
CDR3: CASSLGTGKALEQYF

size: .
D: .
V: TRBV5-1
J: TRBJ1-3
DNA: TGCGCCAGCAGCCCGAACACGGGGAGCTCTCGAAACACCATATATTTT
CDR3: CASSPNTGSSRNTIYF

size: .
D: .
V: TRBV18
J: TRBJ1-1
DNA: TGTGCCAGCTCACCCGACAGGAAAGGGACTGAAGCTTTCTTT
CDR3: CASSPDRKGTEAFF

size: .
D: .
V: TRBV5-1
J: TRBJ2-3
DNA: TGCGCCAGCAGCTTAGAACGACATACCACAGATACGCAGTATTTT
CDR3: CASSLERHTTDTQYF

size: .
D: .
V: TRBV5-1
J: TRBJ2-7
DNA: TGCGCCAGCAGCGTCACAGGGAATTACGAGCAGTACTTC
CDR3: CASSVTGNYEQYF

size: .
D: .
V: TRBV28
J: TRBJ2-7
DNA: TGTGCCAGCACCGGGGACACGTACGAGCAGTACTTC
CDR3: CASTGDTYEQYF

size: once
D: .
V: TRBV5-1
J: TRBJ1-1
DNA: TGCGCCAGCAGGATATCTACAGCAAACACTGAAGCTTTCTTT
CDR3: CASRISTANTEAFF

size: .
D: .
V: TRBV15
J: TRBJ1-2
DNA: TGTGCCACCAGCAGAGATCCCGGGATTGGCTACACCTTC
CDR3: CATSRDPGIGYTF

size: few
D: .
V: TRBV28
J: TRBJ1-4
DNA: TGTGCCAGCAGCACCGGGATCTCAAATGAAAAACTGTTTTTT
CDR3: CASSTGISNEKLFF

size: .
D: .
V: TRBV27
J: TRBJ1-6
DNA: TGTGCCAGCAGTTTCCCACAGGGTGGTTCACCCCTCCACTTT
CDR3: CASSFPQGGSPLHF

size: .
D: TRBD1
V: TRBV5-1
J: TRBJ1-5
DNA: TGCGCCAGCAGCTCGACAGGGGGAGGACAGCCCCAGCATTTT
CDR3: CASSSTGGGQPQHF

size: .
D: .
V: TRBV28
J: TRBJ2-1
DNA: TGTGCCACCCTCTCAGCGGCCAGCTCCTACAATGAGCAGTTCTTC
CDR3: CATLSAASSYNEQFF